This T cell receptor beta chain was recorded in a study of T cells in localized non-small cell lung cancer. The CDR3 covers 15 residues. V was trimmed by 0 bases and J by 0 bases, leaving 8 bases between them. Germline V lookup: CDR1 SGHNT, CDR2 YENEEA. Study results and caveats: There were a median about 53 of the top 100 tumor clones appearing in adjacent lung. The tumor had only one region sequenced, so heterogeneity remains possible. Higher blood T cell density went with longer overall survival. Uninvolved adjacent lung had the highest recorded T cell clonality, with tumor below it.

Clones were read by immunoSEQ multiplex PCR, and TCRdb kept only the in-frame ones, dropping some. Of 2,500 to 3,500 clones in the sample, roughly 32% were seen once. This clone is labeled medium-sized. Its antigen is currently unknown. The read includes an ambiguous or uncalled nucleotide; its amino acid is shown as X. The TCR was taken from a female donor older than 55 with stage I lung adenocarcinoma. The chain uses TRBV11-3 and TRBJ1-1, with D possibly TRBD1 on 5 matching bases. Source: lung tumor tissue, taken before any cancer treatment. In nucleotides, the CDR3 is TGTGCCAGCAGCTTAGAGACAGAYATGAACACTGAAGCTTTCTTT. It translates to CASSLETXMNTEAFF. The entire CDR3 protein is CASSLETDMNTEAFF.